This is a list of T cell receptor beta chains from one sample in a study of T cells expressing NK-cell markers. Following a re-call of the 5' RACE reads, TCRdb has one entry per CDR3 protein and lacks DNA. The table for this sample gives 400,000 to 500,000 distinct CDR3 sequences. The sequenced sample consisted of blood T cells: a sorted CD56 or NKG2C T cell subset, CD4+ or CD8+ T cells, or bulk PBMC T cells (not recorded which). The receptors stem from a woman aged 18 to 75 in good health. The CDR3 runs from the conserved cysteine through the conserved F or W.

j_gene | v_gene | len | CDR3aa
TRBJ2-7 | TRBV4-3 | 18 | CASSQDLGGGTTIGEQYF
TRBJ1-3 | TRBV4-3 | 16 | CASSQAPYLSGNTIYF
TRBJ2-3 | TRBV20-1 | 17 | CSATTPGTSGSPDTQYF
TRBJ2-3 | TRBV15 | 14 | CATSGDRGLDTQYF
TRBJ2-1 | TRBV5-4 | 18 | CASSSGLAGGPGTNEQFF
TRBJ2-7 | TRBV20-1 | 14 | CSARTSGTEGEQYF
TRBJ2-4 | TRBV7-2 | 14 | CASSLGYQADIQYF
TRBJ2-3 | TRBV20-1 | 15 | CSARASSGRTDTQYF
TRBJ2-7 | TRBV20-1 | 15 | CSAAQPGLVNYEQYF
TRBJ1-6 | TRBV9 | 19 | CASSPGQGKGGSYNSPLHF
TRBJ2-5 | TRBV7-2 | 15 | CASSSVGLNQETQYF
TRBJ2-1 | TRBV6-2/TRBV6-3 | 16 | CASSPNLAGVYNEQFF
TRBJ1-5 | TRBV10-2 | 14 | CASSEDNLGQPQHF
TRBJ2-3 | TRBV11-2 | 18 | CASSLKVGAGGNTDTQYF
TRBJ2-7 | TRBV14 | 11 | CASSQVGGLYF
TRBJ2-5 | TRBV11-1 | 17 | CASSPRGTGGQQETQYF
TRBJ2-1 | TRBV5-1 | 20 | CASSFDSTSYRVSSYNEQFF
TRBJ2-1 | TRBV7-2 | 14 | CASSFPTSSIEQFF
TRBJ2-2 | TRBV30 | 13 | CAGGTLNTGELFF
TRBJ1-6 | TRBV11-2 | 18 | CASSLSVQGASYNSPLHF
TRBJ1-4 | TRBV20-1 | 13 | CSAPGLTEEKLFF
TRBJ1-3 | TRBV29-1 | 11 | CSGRRSNTIYF
TRBJ2-1 | TRBV12-3/TRBV12-4 | 14 | CASSLFPLLNEQFF
TRBJ2-5 | TRBV12-3/TRBV12-4 | 15 | CASTRIAGETETQYF
TRBJ2-6 | TRBV20-1 | 17 | CSASIQRHNSGANVLTF
TRBJ2-3 | TRBV29-1 | 13 | CSGLRRGTDTQYF
TRBJ1-1 | TRBV20-1 | 13 | CSAAPRGNTEAFF
TRBJ2-3 | TRBV4-2 | 15 | CASSQEGAFTDTQYF
TRBJ2-3 | TRBV6-1 | 14 | CAASDGTGVGTQYF
TRBJ2-1 | TRBV30 | 12 | CAWSVLGDEQFF
TRBJ1-1 | TRBV4-3 | 13 | CASSQDLVGEAFF
TRBJ2-5 | TRBV7-3 | 15 | CASSLGGVPQETQYF
TRBJ2-2 | TRBV2 | 16 | CASSEWGDSNTGELFF
TRBJ2-6 | TRBV4-3 | 15 | CASSLDQGGANVLTF
TRBJ2-3 | TRBV5-4 | 15 | CASKRGDSSTDTQYF
TRBJ1-5 | TRBV9 | 14 | CASSVEGGGQPQHF